These 17 T cell receptor beta chains were all obtained from the same sample, sequenced in a study of T cell repertoires in cytomegalovirus infection. MiXCR, run by TCRdb on the reads, gives a single entry per CDR3 protein. Here the sample spans about 340,000 distinct CDR3 sequences, 25% to 30% being singletons. No cognate antigen is known for these TCRs. Sequenced here: cultured PBMCs, sampled from culture after CMV antigen stimulation. Source of these receptors: a human donor in good health (CMV status not recorded). Some clones in this sample may be carry-over from other donors' samples.

There are a few counts of this clonotype. This chain connects TRBV27 to TRBJ2-7, with 7 bases matching TRBD1. Germline V gene data show CDR1 as MNHEY and CDR2 as SMNVEV (reference sequence). The CDR3 loop spans 14 amino acids. V was pared by 5 bases and J by 7 bases, with 11 bases of the junction left unmatched. The CDR3 nucleotides read TGTGCCAGCAGTCTTCCGGGGCCAGGGGGAGAGCAGTACTTC. Protein product: CASSLPGPGGEQYF.

The count of this clonotype is one. A much larger clone sits a single nucleotide away, making a read error possible. V and J are TRBV19 and TRBJ1-4; D is unclear. Trimming took 6 bases from V and 8 from J, leaving 10 bases between them. This CDR3 contains 12 residues. CDR1 is LNHDA and CDR2 is SQIVND in the germline V gene (reference sequence). The CDR3 DNA is TGTGCCAGTAGGAGGTTTAGGGAAAAACTGTTTTTT. It codes for CASRRFREKLFF.

This rearrangement joins TRBV12-3 or TRBV12-4 to TRBJ1-1; 9 nucleotides align to TRBD1. This CDR3 contains 13 residues. V shed 5 bases and J 5 bases; nucleotides not matched to a gene: 3. CDR3 loop: CASSIGTGTEAFF. Written as DNA, the CDR3 is TGTGCCAGCAGTATCGGGACAGGGACTGAAGCTTTCTTT.

The chain uses TRBV27 and TRBJ1-2; TRBD1 matches 10 bases. The V gene end was trimmed by 5 bases and the J gene end by 8 bases; junction bases not matched to a gene: 8. In germline, CDR1 is MNHEY, CDR2 SMNVEV (reference sequence). The CDR3 covers 14 residues. The CDR3 region is CASSPRTGGKGYTF. In DNA form, the CDR3 reads TGTGCCAGCAGTCCGCGGACAGGGGGGAAAGGCTACACCTTC.

The chain has TRBV25-1 and TRBJ1-6, with D uncertain. Trimming pared 4 bases from V and 4 bases from J, leaving 8 bases between. CDR1 and CDR2 from the germline V gene are MGHDK and SYGVNS. The CDR3 sequence is 14 residues long. The CDR3 sequence: CASSVGKYNSPLHF. Here the CDR3 DNA reads TGTGCCAGCAGTGTGGGGAAATATAATTCACCCCTCCACTTT.

The sample holds a few counts of this clonotype. This chain uses TRBV10-3 with TRBJ2-1; 10 nucleotides line up with TRBD2. V was clipped by 8 bases and J by 6 bases; unmatched bases: 13. The V gene's germline CDR1 is ENHRY and CDR2 SYGVKD. The length of the CDR3 is 16 residues. The CDR3 region has the DNA TGTGCCATCGGTCCTAGCGGGAGCCCTACCGGCAATGAGCAGTTCTTC. It translates to CAIGPSGSPTGNEQFF.

Only a few counts were recorded for this clonotype. The chain recombines TRBV20-1 with TRBJ1-4; D remains unclear. Between the trimmed V and J ends, which lost 0 bases and 4 bases, there was a span of 15 bases. CDR3 length: 16 residues. Germline V gene data show CDR1 as DFQATT and CDR2 as SNEGSKA (reference sequence). In DNA form, the CDR3 reads TGCAGTGCTAGAGATAAAGGAATGGGCGATAATGAAAAACTGTTTTTT. This gives the protein CSARDKGMGDNEKLFF.

The rearrangement links TRBV7-2 to TRBJ2-1, with 14 bases fitting TRBD2. Trimming at V came to 7 bases and at J to 7 bases, leaving 6 bases not matched to a gene. The germline V gene encodes CDR1 SGHTA and CDR2 FQGNSA. The CDR3 runs to 15 residues. The CDR3, as DNA: TGTGCCAGCATCTGGGGGACTAGCGGGAGTAATGAGCAGTTCTTC. It translates to CASIWGTSGSNEQFF.

This clonotype appeared many times. The chain links TRBV7-2 to TRBJ2-7, with TRBD1 matching 12 bases. This CDR3 has 16 residues. The trim removed 4 bases at V and 2 bases at J, leaving 6 bases unmatched. In germline, CDR1 is SGHTA, CDR2 FQGNSA. The DNA for the CDR3 is TGTGCCAGCAGCTCATTTGGGACAGGGGGCCCCTACGAGCAGTACTTC. This sequence encodes CASSSFGTGGPYEQYF.

V usage is TRBV19 and J usage is TRBJ1-1; TRBD1 might be the D (5 bases). Germline assignment: CDR1 LNHDA and CDR2 SQIVND (reference sequence). Trimming took 5 bases from V and 2 from J, leaving 12 bases between them. This CDR3 has 14 residues. CDR3 sequence reads: CASSWGRSNTEAFF. DNA for the CDR3: TGTGCCAGTAGTTGGGGACGGTCTAACACTGAAGCTTTCTTT.

CDR3 DNA: TGCAGTGCGACGGGACAGGGTAGAGGTTCACCCCTCCACTTT. This sequence encodes CSATGQGRGSPLHF. The genes are TRBV20-1 and TRBJ1-6; 9 nucleotides line up with TRBD1. With 6 bases clipped from V and 9 bases from J, the junction kept 9 bases outside the gene matches. The length of the CDR3 is 14 residues. Per the germline V gene, CDR1 is DFQATT and CDR2 is SNEGSKA (reference sequence).

This chain uses TRBV28 with TRBJ2-7; D gene unclear. Germline V CDR1 and CDR2: MDHEN, SYDVKM. V lost 2 bases to trimming and J lost 4 bases, with 15 bases between them. The CDR3 loop spans 15 amino acids. The CDR3 is CASSLMSGRQYEQYF. CDR3 coding DNA: TGTGCCAGCAGTTTAATGTCTGGCCGCCAATACGAGCAGTACTTC.

There are a few counts of this clonotype. The V gene is TRBV6-2 or TRBV6-3, the J gene TRBJ2-5; TRBD2 matches 7 bases. The V and J ends lost 5 bases and 5 bases, in that order; junction bases with no gene match: 20. Looked up from germline, CDR1 is MNHEY and CDR2 is SVGEGT. The CDR3 runs to 18 residues. CDR3 sequence: CASSIPGGLVGVRETQYF. CDR3 nucleotides: TGTGCCAGCAGTATACCCGGTGGACTAGTGGGGGTAAGGGAGACCCAGTACTTC.

This clonotype was counted a few times. The genes are TRBV4-1 and TRBJ1-2; D unresolved. The CDR3 has 15 residues. V was trimmed by 4 bases and J by 0 bases, leaving 12 bases between them. Germline V CDR1 and CDR2: MGHRA, YSYEKL. CDR3 nucleotide sequence: TGCGCCAGCAGCCCGAAGATAGAAACTAACTATGGCTACACCTTC. Translating it yields CASSPKIETNYGYTF.

At least ten counts were recorded for this clonotype. The rearrangement uses TRBV7-2 and TRBJ2-7; 12 bases agree with TRBD1. The ends lost 5 bases at V and 2 bases at J; junction bases unmatched: 4. Looked up from germline, CDR1 is SGHTA and CDR2 is FQGNSA. The CDR3 is 15 amino acids. CDR3 sequence (DNA): TGTGCCAGCAGCGCGGGACAGGGGGCGGCCTACGAGCAGTACTTC. Amino acids: CASSAGQGAAYEQYF.

V usage is TRBV20-1 and J usage is TRBJ2-7; D gene ambiguous. Germline CDR1 and CDR2: DFQATT and SNEGSKA (reference sequence). This CDR3 is built from 11 residues. The V end lost 8 bases, the J end lost 4 bases, and 12 bases lay between the germline ends. The CDR3 DNA sequence: TGCAGTCAAGACGTAGCTTACGAGCAGTACTTC. It is translated as CSQDVAYEQYF.

The rearrangement links TRBV7-9 to TRBJ1-1; 10 nucleotides line up with TRBD1. The CDR3 consists of 15 residues. Looked up from germline, CDR1 is SEHNR and CDR2 is FQNEAQ (reference sequence). V gave up 8 bases and J gave up 2 bases; unmatched junction bases: 8. In DNA form, the CDR3 reads TGTGCCAGCGTTCCGGGACAGGGGCTCAACACTGAAGCTTTCTTT. Its protein product is CASVPGQGLNTEAFF.